One and the same sample provided the 11 T cell receptor beta chains below, sequenced in a study of T cells after yellow fever vaccination. One entry per CDR3 protein, called by TCRdb with MiXCR from the 5' RACE reads. Seen here are fewer than 450,000 distinct CDR3 sequences, 9.5% to 13% observed once, and the top ten hold around 20%. Sequenced here: PBMCs, sampled on the day of the first yellow fever vaccination. The receptors were gathered from a man younger than 30 who received the YFV17D yellow fever vaccine.

The rearrangement uses TRBV5-4 and TRBJ2-2; D unresolved. V gave up 5 bases and J gave up 0 bases, with 5 bases separating them. There are 13 residues in the CDR3. Germline CDR1 is SGHNT and CDR2 is YYREEE (reference sequence). CDR3 protein: CASRTTNTGELFF. CDR3 nucleotides: TGTGCCAGCAGAACTACGAACACCGGGGAGCTGTTTTTT.

The chain uses TRBV7-2 and TRBJ2-1; 12 bases fit TRBD2. J gave up 9 bases and V 6 bases, and 12 bases lay outside the gene matches. Germline CDR1 and CDR2: SGHTA and FQGNSA. The CDR3 covers 16 residues. CDR3 loop: CASSPNPSGGDGEQFF. CDR3 nucleotides: TGTGCCAGCAGTCCAAACCCTAGCGGGGGGGACGGTGAGCAGTTCTTC.

The chain couples TRBV27 to TRBJ1-2; D might be TRBD1 (6 bases). The CDR3 is 13 residues long. Trimming cost V 1 base and J 8 bases, with 11 bases left between them. Germline V gene data show CDR1 as MNHEY and CDR2 as SMNVEV (reference sequence). The CDR3 is CASSLLAGEGYTF. CDR3 coding DNA: TGTGCCAGCAGTTTATTAGCAGGGGAAGGCTACACCTTC.

The rearrangement links TRBV4-3 to TRBJ2-2; D possibly corresponds to TRBD1 (5 bases). Per the germline V gene, CDR1 is LGHNA and CDR2 is YSLEER. The CDR3 covers 16 residues. Trimming pared 0 bases from V and 0 bases from J, leaving 8 bases between. CDR3: CASSQESGTNTGELFF. The CDR3 nucleotides read TGCGCCAGCAGCCAAGAGTCAGGGACGAACACCGGGGAGCTGTTTTTT.

This clonotype was found a few times. The chain uses TRBV7-2 and TRBJ1-6; D gene unclear. The CDR3 contains 15 residues. Germline CDR1 and CDR2: SGHTA and FQGNSA. The V and J ends lost 1 base and 9 bases respectively, with 13 bases between them. The CDR3 sequence: CASSLGGGIGSPLHF. CDR3 DNA sequence: TGTGCCAGCAGCTTAGGGGGAGGGATTGGTTCACCCCTCCACTTT.

The chain joins TRBV18 to TRBJ2-5; D is possibly TRBD1 (5 bases). V lost 3 bases to trimming and J lost 4 bases, with 15 bases between them. The CDR3 sequence is 15 residues long. Germline CDR1 and CDR2: KGHSH and LQKENI. In DNA, the CDR3 is TGTGCCAGCTCACCCCCTGGGATAAGGGGAGAGACCCAGTACTTC. Its translation: CASSPPGIRGETQYF.

This clonotype was counted ten times or more. The chain employs TRBV27 and TRBJ2-5; tentatively, D is TRBD1 (5 bases). Per the germline V gene, CDR1 is MNHEY and CDR2 is SMNVEV (reference sequence). The CDR3 sequence is 13 residues long. V was cut by 2 bases and J by 4 bases, with 8 bases left in between. The CDR3 sequence: CASSLQGTETQYF. The DNA for the CDR3 is TGTGCCAGCAGTTTACAGGGTACAGAGACCCAGTACTTC.

The chain combines TRBV20-1 with TRBJ2-4, with 8 nucleotides matching TRBD1. The CDR3 is made up of 14 amino acids. Unmatched junction bases numbered 4, after V lost 6 bases and J lost 0 bases. Looked up from germline, CDR1 is DFQATT and CDR2 is SNEGSKA (reference sequence). CDR3 region: CSATGQGAKNIQYF. CDR3 bases: TGCAGTGCGACTGGACAGGGAGCCAAAAACATTCAGTACTTC.

In its sample, this clonotype was seen a few times. J is TRBJ2-3 and V is TRBV5-1; a possible D gene is TRBD1 (6 bases). The CDR3 runs 16 residues. Per germline, CDR1 SGHRS and CDR2 YFSETQ. V lost 3 bases and J 4 bases, leaving 18 bases between the germline ends. In nucleotides, the CDR3 is TGCGCCAGCAGCTGGAGATTTGGGGGCAACGCAGATACGCAGTATTTT. Its translation: CASSWRFGGNADTQYF.

CDR3: CASSLRDNGELFF. For the CDR3, the DNA is TGTGCCAGCAGCTTACGGGATAACGGGGAGCTGTTTTTT. V usage is TRBV5-5 and J usage is TRBJ2-2; possibly TRBD2 for D (5 bases). Germline CDR1 and CDR2: SGHKS and YYEKEE (reference sequence). The CDR3 contains 13 residues. V lost 2 bases and J lost 7, with 9 bases in between.

This chain uses TRBV18 with TRBJ1-5; D is unresolved. Trimming removed 1 base from V and 10 bases from J, with 20 bases in between. Germline V lookup: CDR1 KGHSH, CDR2 LQKENI. The CDR3 runs 16 residues. The CDR3 region is CASSPQGQPLEFPQHF. The CDR3 DNA reads TGTGCCAGCTCACCACAGGGTCAGCCCCTTGAGTTTCCCCAGCATTTT.